The 21 T cell receptor beta chains listed next were all sequenced from one sample in a study of T cells in Graves' hyperthyroidism and ophthalmopathy. TCR beta CDR3 regions were amplified from RNA transcripts. First-round RT-PCR with HTBI primers amplified the TCR CDR3 region. In TCRdb, the multiplex PCR reads were re-called with MiXCR into one record per CDR3 protein. This table has fewer than 900,000 distinct CDR3 sequences, roughly 20% appearing once. Sequenced: blood. All receptors derive from a woman aged 50 to 65 with Graves' hyperthyroidism that later progressed to Graves' ophthalmopathy.

This clonotype was detected a few times. The rearrangement uses TRBV5-1 and TRBJ1-3, with unresolved D. The CDR3 consists of 17 residues. V shed 0 bases and J shed 0 bases, with 13 bases lying between them. The germline V gene has CDR1 SGHRS and CDR2 YFSETQ. This CDR3 reads CASSLELPGISGNTIYF. CDR3 bases: TGCGCCAGCAGCTTGGAGTTGCCGGGGATCTCTGGAAACACCATATATTTT.

The sample holds one count of this clonotype. The rearrangement joins TRBV7-9 to TRBJ2-4, with D unclear. CDR1 and CDR2 from the germline V gene are SEHNR and FQNEAQ (reference sequence). This CDR3 spans 15 amino acids. Trimming stripped 1 base from V and 0 bases from J, with 7 bases between. The DNA of the CDR3 is TGTGCCAGCAGCTTAGTCCAGCTAGCCAAAAACATTCAGTACTTC. Translated: CASSLVQLAKNIQYF.

This clonotype was seen repeatedly, ten times or more. The junction departs from the called germline gene at one end, perhaps through a read error. The gene calls are TRBV12-3 or TRBV12-4 and TRBJ2-3, with 9 bases identical to TRBD2. The CDR3 sequence is 14 residues long. The CDR3 here is CASSLAGGTDTQYF. CDR3 DNA sequence: TGTGCCAGCAGCTTAGCGGGGGGCACAGATACGCAGTATTTT.

V is TRBV29-1 and J is TRBJ2-2; D might be TRBD1 (6 bases). CDR1 and CDR2 from the germline V gene are SQVTM and ANQGSEA. The CDR3 sequence is 15 residues long. V gave up 5 bases and J gave up 5 bases, with 18 bases separating them. The CDR3 coding sequence is TGCAGCGTTCAAAACCTAGAAACAGGGACCGGGGAGCTGTTTTTT. This translates into CSVQNLETGTGELFF.

In this sample, this clonotype turned up many times. The chain recombines TRBV28 with TRBJ2-3; perhaps TRBD1 as D (5 bases). V dropped 7 bases and J dropped 2 bases, with 25 bases sitting between them. The CDR3 sequence is 18 residues long. In germline, CDR1 is MDHEN, CDR2 SYDVKM. The CDR3 nucleotides read TGTGCCAGCACCTCCCACGCCGTAGGGGCGATTAACACAGATACGCAGTATTTT. Amino acid sequence: CASTSHAVGAINTDTQYF.

This clonotype was counted many times. Mismatch with germline at one junction end may stem from a read error. The V gene is TRBV5-1, the J gene TRBJ1-4; possible D gene TRBD1, 5 bases. The CDR3 contains 13 residues. Germline lookup yields CDR1 SGHRS and CDR2 YFSETQ. In nucleotides, the CDR3 is TGTGCCAGCAGCTTGGAGACAGACGAAAAACTGTTTTTT. This codes for CASSLETDEKLFF.

This clonotype was seen more than once but under ten times. The chain joins TRBV7-8 to TRBJ1-1; TRBD1 might be the D (5 bases). Germline CDR1 reads SGHVS; CDR2 reads FQNEAQ. The CDR3 totals 14 residues. The V gene lost 7 bases and the J gene lost 1 base, with 13 bases spanning the gap. In DNA form, the CDR3 reads TGTGCCAGCACCATGAACAGGAAGAACACTGAAGCTTTCTTT. Amino acids: CASTMNRKNTEAFF.

The V call is TRBV12-5, the J call TRBJ2-3; 10 nucleotides line up with TRBD1. Germline-derived CDR1 and CDR2 are LGHNT and FRNRAP. The CDR3 extends over 14 amino acids. The V and J ends lost 3 bases and 5 bases, in that order; junction bases with no gene match: 2. Here the CDR3 reads CASGLGQGEDTQYF. DNA of the CDR3: TGTGCTAGTGGTTTAGGACAGGGGGAAGATACGCAGTATTTT.

This clonotype was seen a few times. This rearrangement joins TRBV10-3 to TRBJ1-5, with 9 nucleotides matching TRBD1. The trim removed 6 bases at V and 5 bases at J, leaving 8 bases unmatched. The CDR3 spans 15 residues. The V gene's germline CDR1 is ENHRY and CDR2 SYGVKD. The CDR3 loop reads CAISAQGAGDQPQHF. CDR3 in DNA: TGTGCCATCAGCGCACAGGGGGCTGGAGATCAGCCCCAGCATTTT.

This clonotype was found a few times. The V call is TRBV7-8, the J call TRBJ1-6; D remains ambiguous. The germline V and J ends were trimmed by 5 bases and 8 bases, with 19 bases remaining between them. The V gene's germline CDR1 is SGHVS and CDR2 FQNEAQ. The CDR3 is 16 residues long. The CDR3 region is CASSPNGARKDSPLHF. CDR3 DNA: TGTGCCAGCAGCCCCAACGGAGCCAGAAAGGATTCACCCCTCCACTTT.

A word on this clonotype: One end of the junction fails to match germline, which may point to a read error. The V and J genes are TRBV6-1 and TRBJ2-3; D assignment may be TRBD1 or TRBD2 (5 bases each). The CDR3 contains 14 residues. The germline V gene encodes CDR1 MNHNS and CDR2 SASEGT. The CDR3 DNA follows: TGTGCCAGCAATGAACGGGGCTTCACAGATACGCAGTATTTT. Protein product: CASNERGFTDTQYF.

This clonotype has only a few counts. The V gene is TRBV20-1, the J gene TRBJ2-5, with D possibly TRBD1 on 5 matching bases. Trimming removed 7 bases from V and 2 bases from J, with 14 bases in between. The germline gives CDR1 DFQATT, CDR2 SNEGSKA (reference sequence). CDR3 length: 13 amino acids. The DNA for the CDR3 is TGCAGTGTGGACATGAGGTCTCAAGAGACCCAGTACTTC. Its protein product is CSVDMRSQETQYF.

This clonotype was detected ten times or more. This rearrangement joins TRBV7-2 to TRBJ1-2; D may be TRBD1 (5 bases). CDR1 is SGHTA and CDR2 is FQGNSA in the germline V gene. The CDR3 extends over 14 amino acids. Trimming took 3 bases from V and 4 from J, leaving 12 bases between them. In nucleotides, the CDR3 is TGTGCCAGCAGCTTTCAGGGAGTAGGCTATGGCTACACCTTC. It specifies CASSFQGVGYGYTF.

This clonotype came up a few times. The genes are TRBV29-1 and TRBJ1-1, with 8 bases identical to TRBD1. The CDR3 extends over 14 amino acids. Germline-derived CDR1 and CDR2 are SQVTM and ANQGSEA. V was clipped by 3 bases and J by 0 bases; unmatched bases: 3. The CDR3, as DNA: TGCAGCGTTGAGCCGACAGGGGTGAACACTGAAGCTTTCTTT. Protein sequence: CSVEPTGVNTEAFF.

This clonotype appeared many times. This chain links TRBV6-2 or TRBV6-3 with TRBJ1-2; D unresolved. Germline CDR1 reads MNHEY; CDR2 reads SVGEGT. V was clipped by 2 bases and J by 3 bases, with 10 bases between them. The CDR3 covers 14 residues. CDR3 nucleotides: TGTGCCAGCAGTTACCTAGACTGGGACTATGGCTACACCTTC. It codes for CASSYLDWDYGYTF.

V is TRBV7-9 and J is TRBJ2-1; the D gene is possibly TRBD2 (7 bases). The CDR3 is 17 amino acids. Trimming stripped 5 bases from V and 5 bases from J, with 22 bases between. Per the germline V gene, CDR1 is SEHNR and CDR2 is FQNEAQ (reference sequence). This CDR3 is CASSQGSSGPKHNEQFF. The CDR3, as DNA: TGTGCCAGCAGCCAGGGGTCTAGCGGCCCCAAACACAATGAGCAGTTCTTC.

V usage is TRBV20-1 and J usage is TRBJ2-7; no firm D call. The CDR3 runs to 10 residues. In germline, CDR1 is DFQATT, CDR2 SNEGSKA (reference sequence). Trimming left V 6 bases short and J 3 bases short, with 6 bases between. The DNA for the CDR3 is TGCAGTGCCTGGCGCTACGAGCAGTACTTC. It is translated as CSAWRYEQYF.

Many counts were recorded for this clonotype. This chain joins TRBV12-3 or TRBV12-4 and TRBJ2-2; D unclear. The CDR3 is 16 amino acids. Trimming pared 3 bases from V and 3 bases from J, leaving 14 bases between. The chain's CDR3 is CASSFRRTSDTGELFF. Here the CDR3 DNA reads TGTGCCAGCAGTTTTCGACGGACGTCGGACACCGGGGAGCTGTTTTTT.

This clonotype was counted only a few times. This chain connects TRBV7-8 to TRBJ2-3, with 13 bases lining up with TRBD2. The junction had 3 bases not matched to a gene; V was cut back by 6 bases and J by 6 bases. Germline assignment: CDR1 SGHVS and CDR2 FQNEAQ. The CDR3 length is 14 residues. CDR3 residues: CASRPGLAGDTQYF. The CDR3 DNA is TGTGCCAGCAGACCGGGACTAGCGGGGGATACGCAGTATTTT.

This clonotype came up many times. The chain has TRBV6-1 and TRBJ1-4, with a tentative D call TRBD1 (6 bases). CDR3 size: 15 residues. Trimming left V 3 bases short and J 7 bases short, with 15 bases between. In germline, CDR1 is MNHNS, CDR2 SASEGT. The CDR3 nucleotides read TGTGCCAGCAGTGATTGGAGGGGGGCTCCTGAAAAACTGTTTTTT. This encodes CASSDWRGAPEKLFF.

This clonotype was observed a handful of times. As DNA, the CDR3 is TGTGCCAGCAGCGCTTCCGGGACAGACTACAATGAGCAGTTCTTC. Its protein product is CASSASGTDYNEQFF. The chain carries TRBV9 and TRBJ2-1; 7 positions match TRBD1. The CDR3 loop spans 15 amino acids. V gave up 3 bases and J gave up 3 bases; unmatched junction bases: 6. Looked up from germline, CDR1 is SGDLS and CDR2 is YYNGEE.